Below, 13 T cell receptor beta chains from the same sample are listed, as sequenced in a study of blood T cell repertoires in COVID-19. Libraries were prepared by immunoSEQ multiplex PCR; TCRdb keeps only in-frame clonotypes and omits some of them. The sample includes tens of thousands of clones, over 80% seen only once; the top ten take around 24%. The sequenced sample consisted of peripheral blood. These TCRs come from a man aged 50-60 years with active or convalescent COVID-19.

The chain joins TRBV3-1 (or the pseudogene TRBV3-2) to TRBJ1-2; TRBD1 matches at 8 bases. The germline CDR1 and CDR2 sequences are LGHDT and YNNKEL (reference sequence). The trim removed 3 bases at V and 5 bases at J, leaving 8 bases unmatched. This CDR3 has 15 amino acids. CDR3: CASSQDRAPRYGYTF. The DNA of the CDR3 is TGTGCCAGCAGCCAGGACAGGGCGCCCCGGTATGGCTACACCTTC.

In nucleotides, the CDR3 is TGTGCCAGCAGCGTAATCCAGCGGGGGGATTCCACAGATACGCAGTATTTT. Amino acids: CASSVIQRGDSTDTQYF. V usage is TRBV9 and J usage is TRBJ2-3; 9 nucleotides agree with TRBD2. CDR1 and CDR2 from the germline V gene are SGDLS and YYNGEE. The V gene end was trimmed by 1 base and the J gene end by 2 bases; junction bases not matched to a gene: 8. There are 17 residues in the CDR3.

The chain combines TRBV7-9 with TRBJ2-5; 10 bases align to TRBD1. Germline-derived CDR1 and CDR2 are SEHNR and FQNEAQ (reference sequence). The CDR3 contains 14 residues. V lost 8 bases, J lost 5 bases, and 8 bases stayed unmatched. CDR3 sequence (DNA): TGTGCCAGCCAGGTTGGGACAGGGGACGAGACCCAGTACTTC. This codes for CASQVGTGDETQYF.

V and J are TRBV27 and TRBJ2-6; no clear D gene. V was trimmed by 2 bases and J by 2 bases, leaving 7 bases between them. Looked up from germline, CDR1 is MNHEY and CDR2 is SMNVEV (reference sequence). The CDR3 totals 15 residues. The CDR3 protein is CASSLLTPGANVLTF. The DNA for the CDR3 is TGTGCCAGCAGTTTACTAACCCCTGGGGCCAACGTCCTGACTTTC.

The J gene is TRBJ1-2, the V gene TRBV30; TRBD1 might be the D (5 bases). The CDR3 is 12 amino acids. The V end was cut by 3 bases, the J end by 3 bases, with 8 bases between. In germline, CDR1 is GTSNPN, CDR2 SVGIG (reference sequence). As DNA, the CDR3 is TGTGCCTGGAGGGGGCTGGACTATGGCTACACCTTC. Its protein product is CAWRGLDYGYTF.

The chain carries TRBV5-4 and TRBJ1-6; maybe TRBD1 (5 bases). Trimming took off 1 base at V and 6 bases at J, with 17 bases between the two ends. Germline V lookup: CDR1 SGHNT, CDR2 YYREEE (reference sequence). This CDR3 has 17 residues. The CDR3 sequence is CASSLRRAGLSNSPLHF. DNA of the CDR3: TGTGCCAGCAGCTTGAGACGAGCAGGGTTGTCTAATTCACCCCTCCACTTT.

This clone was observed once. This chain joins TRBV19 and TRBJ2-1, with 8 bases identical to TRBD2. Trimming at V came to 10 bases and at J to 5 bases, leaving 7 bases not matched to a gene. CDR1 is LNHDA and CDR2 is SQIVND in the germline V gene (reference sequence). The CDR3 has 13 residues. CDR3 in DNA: TGTGCCACCCAGTACGGGGGGGACAATGAGCAGTTCTTC. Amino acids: CATQYGGDNEQFF. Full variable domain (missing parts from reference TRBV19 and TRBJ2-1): DGGITQSPKYLFRKEGQNVTLSCEQNLNHDAMYWYRQDPGQGLRLIYYSQIVNDFQKGDIAEGYSVSREKKESFPLTVTSAQKNPTAFYLCATQYGGDNEQFFGPGTRLTVL.

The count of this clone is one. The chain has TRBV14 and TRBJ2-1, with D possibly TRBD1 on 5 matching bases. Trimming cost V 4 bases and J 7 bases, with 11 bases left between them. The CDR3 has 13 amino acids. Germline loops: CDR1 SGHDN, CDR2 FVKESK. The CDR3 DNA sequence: TGTGCCAGCAGCCGCGGCAGGGATAATGAGCAGTTCTTC. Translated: CASSRGRDNEQFF.

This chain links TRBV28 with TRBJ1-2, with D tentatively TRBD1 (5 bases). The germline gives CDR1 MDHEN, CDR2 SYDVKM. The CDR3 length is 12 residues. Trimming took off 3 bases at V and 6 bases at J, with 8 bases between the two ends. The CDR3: CASSLTEDGYTF. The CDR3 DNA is TGTGCCAGCAGTTTGACAGAGGATGGCTACACCTTC.

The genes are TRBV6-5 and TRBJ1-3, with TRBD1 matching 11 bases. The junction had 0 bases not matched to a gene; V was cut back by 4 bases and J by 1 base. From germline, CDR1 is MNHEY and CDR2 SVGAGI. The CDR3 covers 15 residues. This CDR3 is CASSWDRGSGNTIYF. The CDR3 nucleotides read TGTGCCAGCAGTTGGGACAGGGGGTCTGGAAACACCATATATTTT.

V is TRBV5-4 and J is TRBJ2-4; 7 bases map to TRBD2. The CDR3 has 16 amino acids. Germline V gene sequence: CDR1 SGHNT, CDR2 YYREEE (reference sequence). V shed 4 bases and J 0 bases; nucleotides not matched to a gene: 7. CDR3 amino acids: CASSLPGGLAKNIQYF. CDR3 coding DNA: TGTGCCAGCAGCCTTCCGGGGGGACTAGCCAAAAACATTCAGTACTTC.

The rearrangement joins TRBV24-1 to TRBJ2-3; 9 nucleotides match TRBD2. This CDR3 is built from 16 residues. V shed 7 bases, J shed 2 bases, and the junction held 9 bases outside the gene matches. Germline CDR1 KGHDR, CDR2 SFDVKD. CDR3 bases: TGTGCCACCAGCCGGGGAGCGGGAGGATCCACAGATACGCAGTATTTT. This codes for CATSRGAGGSTDTQYF.

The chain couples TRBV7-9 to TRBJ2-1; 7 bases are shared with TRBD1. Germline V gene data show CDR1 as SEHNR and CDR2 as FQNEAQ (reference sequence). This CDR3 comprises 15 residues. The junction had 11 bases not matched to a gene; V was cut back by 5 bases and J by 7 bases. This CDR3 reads CASSLGLDRLNEQFF. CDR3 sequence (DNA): TGTGCCAGCAGCCTGGGGCTGGACAGGTTGAATGAGCAGTTCTTC.